These 6 T cell receptor beta chains originate from one sample sequenced in a study of OX40 agonist ivuxolimab in advanced cancers. Assay used: immunoSEQ multiplex PCR; TCRdb lists only in-frame clones, some missing. The sample includes roughly 24,000 clones, approximately 85% seen only once; the top ten take 30% to 40%. The sequences come from CD4+ or CD8+ T cells sorted from blood, collected in a trial of the OX40 agonist ivuxolimab. The receptors here all came from an adult with an advanced solid tumor such as melanoma, head and neck, liver or kidney cancer.

V usage is TRBV29-1 and J usage is TRBJ1-2; maybe TRBD1 (5 bases). V was trimmed by 5 bases and J by 7 bases, leaving 17 bases between them. This CDR3 region has 13 residues. CDR1 is SQVTM and CDR2 is ANQGSEA in the germline V gene. The CDR3 DNA follows: TGCAGCGTTCCGACCGTGGGGGAAGGTGGCTACACCTTC. It yields the protein CSVPTVGEGGYTF.

This chain links TRBV11-3 with TRBJ2-3; D is unresolved. Germline values: CDR1 SGHNT, CDR2 YENEEA. The CDR3 has 14 residues. Trimming left V 8 bases short and J 0 bases short, with 12 bases between. The CDR3 DNA reads TGTGCCAGCTCGGGCGGCACTAGCACAGATACGCAGTATTTT. Residues: CASSGGTSTDTQYF.

In its sample, this clone was seen a few times. J is TRBJ2-1 and V is TRBV7-2; D unclear. This CDR3 region has 16 residues. V lost 6 bases and J 0 bases, leaving 15 bases between the germline ends. The germline V gene has CDR1 SGHTA and CDR2 FQGNSA. The CDR3 DNA follows: TGTGCCAGCAGGCCCTCTTACTACCTCTCCTACAATGAGCAGTTCTTC. This sequence encodes CASRPSYYLSYNEQFF.

CDR3 DNA: TGTGCCAGCATTTCGCTAGCGGCCTTAGATACGCAGTATTTT. This gives the protein CASISLAALDTQYF. The chain links TRBV7-9 to TRBJ2-3, with 7 bases lining up with TRBD2. V gave up 7 bases and J gave up 5 bases; unmatched junction bases: 9. CDR3 length equals 14 residues. Germline V CDR1 and CDR2: SEHNR, FQNEAQ (reference sequence).

V gene TRBV18 combines with J gene TRBJ2-1; D gene unclear. The CDR3 is made up of 13 amino acids. Germline loops: CDR1 KGHSH, CDR2 LQKENI. Trimming removed 2 bases at V and 7 bases at J, with 9 bases between. As DNA, the CDR3 is TGTGCCAGCTCACCATATAAGAGTAATGAGCAGTTCTTC. Its translation: CASSPYKSNEQFF.

The J gene is TRBJ2-1, the V gene TRBV28; D may be TRBD1 or TRBD2 (5 bases each). Germline values: CDR1 MDHEN, CDR2 SYDVKM. CDR3 length equals 14 residues. Trimming stripped 10 bases from V and 0 bases from J, with 13 bases between. CDR3 loop: CATQGTSSYNEQFF. The CDR3 DNA is TGTGCCACCCAGGGCACTAGCTCCTACAATGAGCAGTTCTTC. Full variable domain (remainder filled in from reference TRBV28 and TRBJ2-1): DVKVTQSSRYLVKRTGEKVFLECVQDMDHENMFWYRQDPGLGLRLIYFSYDVKMKEKGDIPEGYSVSREKKERFSLILESASTNQTSMYLCATQGTSSYNEQFFGPGTRLTVL.